A single T cell receptor beta chain is shown here with its context. This sample stems from a study of blood T cell repertoires in COVID-19. Study-wide context: From T cells, B-cell-depleted T cells, or PBMCs came the material, which was cDNA or gDNA.

V dropped 5 bases and J dropped 3; count of bases not matched to a gene: 14. The germline CDR1 and CDR2 sequences are MGHDK and SYGVNS. The CDR3 loop spans 18 amino acids. This table comes from immunoSEQ multiplex PCR, and its TCRdb copy is limited to in-frame clones, with some not included. The sample has 250,000 to 300,000 clones; roughly 90% are singletons. The material sequenced was peripheral blood. The sequence was collected from a woman in her forties who had recovered from COVID-19. J is TRBJ1-1 and V is TRBV25-1; TRBD1 agrees at 11 bases. The DNA for the CDR3 is TGTGCCAGCAGTCCGCAGGCGGGACAGGGGGAGGGACACACTGAAGCTTTCTTT. Its protein product is CASSPQAGQGEGHTEAFF.